These T cell receptor beta chains were read from a single sample in a study of cytomegalovirus exposure and HLA in healthy donors. Generated by immunoSEQ multiplex PCR, the TCRdb table keeps only in-frame clones and is missing some. The table includes some 180,000 clones, around 82% detected once. Sample: PBMCs. The receptors originated from a woman aged 25 to 39 in good health and CMV-seropositive. Each CDR3 is given with its conserved first and last residue. A D gene is named only where the DNA matches it firmly. Size values are once, few and many counts, or a class for expanded clones, and some rows have none.

TRBV7-6	.	.	TRBJ2-1	TGTGCCAGCAGCCTCCGGAAGTCGGGTGAGCAGTTCTTC	CASSLRKSGEQFF
TRBV9	.	.	TRBJ2-7	TGTGCCAGCAGCGACAACTACGAGCAGTACTTC	CASSDNYEQYF
TRBV4-2	.	TRBD2	TRBJ2-1	TGTGCCAGCAGCCGTGGAGCGGGGGACCCGTACAATGAGCAGTTCTTC	CASSRGAGDPYNEQFF
TRBV19	.	TRBD1	TRBJ1-5	TGTGCCAGTAGTATTGGGGGACAGAGCAATCAGCCCCAGCATTTT	CASSIGGQSNQPQHF
TRBV10-3	once	TRBD1	TRBJ1-2	TGTGCCATCGAGGGACAGGGGGACTATGGCTACACCTTC	CAIEGQGDYGYTF
TRBV5-1	once	.	TRBJ2-3	TGCGCCAGCAGCTCCGGAGGGTCAGATACGCAGTATTTT	CASSSGGSDTQYF
TRBV15	.	.	TRBJ2-4	TGTGCCACCAGCGGCCCAGGGTTTGGCAAAAACATTCAGTACTTC	CATSGPGFGKNIQYF
TRBV5-1	.	.	TRBJ2-2	TGCGCCAGCAGCTTGGCCAGGGGAGTCGGCACCGGGGAGCTGTTTTTT	CASSLARGVGTGELFF
TRBV7-9	once	.	TRBJ1-4	TGTGCCAGCAGCCCTGTCCATACCAGCCAGGGAACTAATGAAAAACTGTTTTTT	CASSPVHTSQGTNEKLFF
TRBV7-8	.	TRBD2	TRBJ2-3	TGTGCCAGCAGGGAAGTACGGGGGGGAGCAACAGATACGCAGTATTTT	CASREVRGGATDTQYF
TRBV28	.	.	TRBJ2-3	TGTGCCAGCAGTTCCCCGGGACAAGGCACAGATACGCAGTATTTT	CASSSPGQGTDTQYF
TRBV5-8	.	TRBD1	TRBJ1-6	TGTGCCAGCAGCTTGGGGACAGGCCGGCCCCTCCACTTT	CASSLGTGRPLHF
TRBV5-1	.	TRBD2	TRBJ2-5	TGCGCCAGCAGCATTAGGACTAGCGGGGAAGAGACCCAGTACTTC	CASSIRTSGEETQYF
TRBV7-2	.	.	TRBJ1-2	TGTGCCAGCAGCCTTCGACAGGACGACTATGGCTACACCTTC	CASSLRQDDYGYTF
TRBV14	.	TRBD1	TRBJ1-2	TGTGCCAGCAGCGACAGGGGAAGCTATGGCTACACCTTC	CASSDRGSYGYTF
TRBV5-1	.	.	TRBJ2-7	TGCGCCAGCAGCTTGGGGCACGAGCAGTACTTC	CASSLGHEQYF
TRBV10-3	.	TRBD2	TRBJ2-1	TGTGCCATCACTACGACTAGCGGGGGGGCAGGAACCTACAATGAGCAGTTCTTC	CAITTTSGGAGTYNEQFF
TRBV4-3	few	.	TRBJ1-1	TGCGCCAGCAGCCCGAGGGTTACCAACACTGAAGCTTTCTTT	CASSPRVTNTEAFF
TRBV6-6	.	TRBD1	TRBJ1-2	TGTGCCAGCAGTTACCGACAGGGGGCCAACTATGGCTACACCTTC	CASSYRQGANYGYTF